This TCR beta chain was recovered during a study of shared clonotypes between healthy human individuals. Broader study findings: In this cohort, only blood was sampled, and tissue repertoires likely differ. It was the non-shared clonotypes that had lower generation probabilities than clonotypes shared by all four donors.

Naive CD8 cells were CD45RO-negative, positively selected for CCR7, excluding terminally differentiated effector memory CD45RA+ cells. This clone occurred once. What it binds is not known. The length of the CDR3 is 12 residues. Trimming left V 1 base short and J 5 bases short, with 5 bases between. Germline CDR1 SGHTA, CDR2 FQGNSA. Produced via immunoSEQ multiplex PCR; TCRdb's table is partial and in-frame only. The sample holds around 2,000,000 clones, over 85% seen once. The sequenced sample consisted of naive CD8+ T cells sorted from blood. The TCR originated in a man between 18 and 29 years old in good health. This chain uses TRBV7-2 with TRBJ2-5; D remains unclear. The DNA for the CDR3 is TGTGCCAGCAGCTTAGTAAGGGAGACCCAGTACTTC. Protein product: CASSLVRETQYF.